Sequencing of this T cell receptor (beta chain) was carried out in a study of Ad26.COV2.S vaccination and SARS-CoV-2 variants. On this clone itself: Its antigen is not known.

Findings and limits, study-wide: Recipients of vaccine and of placebo showed similar breadth of their non-spike TCR repertoires. Considerable breadth of spike-specific CD8+ and CD4+ T cell responses has reportedly been documented following vaccination.

The V segment lost 6 bases and the J segment 2 bases; nucleotides outside the gene matches: 5. Germline V CDR1 and CDR2: MNHNY, SVGAGI (reference sequence). The CDR3 is 14 residues long. Repertoires were generated with immunoSEQ multiplex PCR, while TCRdb's copy carries only in-frame clones and drops some. The table lists over 110,000 clones, 70% to 90% of them singletons. J is TRBJ2-7 and V is TRBV6-6; 9 nucleotides line up with TRBD1. The TCR originated in a human donor who had recovered from COVID-19. Sequenced here: peripheral blood, sampled after recovery from COVID-19. For the CDR3, the DNA is TGTGCCAGCAGGGGACAGGGACCTACCTACGAGCAGTACTTC. Translating gives CASRGQGPTYEQYF.